This T cell receptor beta chain appears in the sequencing data of a study of cytotoxic CD8 clonotypes in ibrutinib-treated CLL. Study-wide background: Following treatment for a median around twelve months, range 6 to 36, response samples were then taken.

Study outcomes and limitations: Once treatment began, public clonotypes, which were uncommon, contracted or stayed stable.

The CDR3 sequence is 16 residues long. V lost 6 bases, J lost 4 bases, and 20 bases lay in between. The germline gives CDR1 SGHVS, CDR2 FNYEAQ. The protocol was immunoSEQ multiplex PCR, while the TCRdb copy is restricted to in-frame clones and leaves out a portion. The sample has a few hundred thousand clones; 67% are singletons. Comment on this clone: Antigen unknown.

The sequence derives from a human donor with chronic lymphocytic leukemia. V and J are TRBV7-6 and TRBJ2-3; no clear D. Sequenced material: PBMCs, taken after 36 months of ibrutinib treatment. The CDR3 sequence: CASSPTGHSSADTQYF. In DNA, the CDR3 is TGTGCCAGCAGTCCGACGGGCCACTCCTCGGCAGATACGCAGTATTTT.